This T cell receptor (beta chain) emerged from a study of blood T cells in healthy people across ages. Germline V gene sequence: CDR1 LGHNA, CDR2 YNFKEQ. The CDR3 length is 14 residues. This clonotype was seen a few times. Its ends do not fully match the called genes, so a read error is possible. The authors ran a second PCR of about 7 to 12 cycles using a sample-barcoded 5' primer and a J-beta primer mix. TCRdb passed the 5' RACE reads through MiXCR, listing each CDR3 protein once. Among around 1,000,000 distinct CDR3 sequences, around 25% were seen once, and the ten largest hold around 0.7%. This sample also appeared in a second study, on T cells of mothers and their children. This second report adds: An overlap that was slightly higher, though non-significant, was seen in related mother-child pairs versus unrelated pairs.

The material sequenced was blood. The receptor's source is a girl aged 2-10 years in good health. The chain joins TRBV4-2 to TRBJ2-1; no definite D call. The CDR3 DNA reads as TGTGCCAACAGCCAAGACGGTCCGGTGCGGGAGCAGTTCTTC. Encoded protein: CANSQDGPVREQFF.